Listed here is a single TCR beta chain. The antigen it recognizes is unknown. No base quality information exists; no much larger clone differs at one position. This entry comes from a study of blood T cell repertoires in COVID-19 (dated by TCRdb to the early 2020s). With regard to the full study: The collaborator samples originated in the United States, Italy and Spain and spanned the acute and convalescent phases of COVID-19. The material from the prospective study consisted of cDNA or gDNA derived from T cells, B-cell-depleted T cells, or PBMCs. The repertoires were made available in a free public database intended to serve as a resource for research on the immune response to SARS-CoV-2. Sample metadata almost always included a de-identified subject ID, COVID-19 status, age in years and sex. Where HLA class I and class II types were available, the types were taken from metadata supplied by the sample provider, not from assay-based typing. The samples were drawn from two sources: the first 160 participants of the ongoing ImmuneRACE study, and about 1,300 subjects contributed by 6 global collaborators. The dataset comprised deeply sampled blood TCRbeta repertoires from subjects exposed to, actively infected with, or recovered from COVID-19.

Overall results and qualifications from the work: How much clinical and demographic metadata was included differed by source and by participant, and the metadata was provided uncurated.

The cysteine opens and the phenylalanine closes a CDR3 of 15 amino acids. The kept DNA is CDR3 alone, 45 bases in frame from the first base. CDR1 and CDR2, per the germline V gene, are MDHEN and SYDVKM. V is pared back by 3 bases and J by 2 bases, with 11 bases lying between the germline termini. Whole blood was collected in K2EDTA tubes by collaborating institutions according to the institutions' own protocols. Collaborator samples were shipped for TCRbeta analysis as frozen whole blood, isolated PBMCs, or DNA extracted from either sample type. TCRbeta CDR3 regions were amplified from genomic DNA using the immunoSEQ Assay, a bias-controlled multiplex PCR. Turning to the authors' computational methods: The number of nucleated cells in each sample was estimated by amplification of reference gene primers within the assay. To quantify the absolute abundance of each unique TCRbeta CDR3 rearrangement, sequence reads were collapsed and filtered. For each sample, productive Simpson clonality was calculated as the square root of Simpson's diversity index across productive rearrangements. Here the immuneACCESS table is served through TCRdb, limited to in-frame sequences with V and J called. Missing clones are a known gap in these copies; in checked studies unresolved V genes cover under half, and the rest lacks a known reason. V and J calls plus clone size are reproduced from that table; the DNA served to infer D and trimming. The sample table holds around 140,000 clones, of which approximately 89% were seen once. In total, the top ten clones hold about 11% of the sample.

Source material: peripheral blood. This TCR was recovered from a man aged 55 to 70 with active or convalescent COVID-19. The rearrangement joined TRBV28 to TRBJ2-1, with a tentative D gene TRBD2 over 6 matching bases. The DNA sequence reads TGTGCCAGCAGTTTGCCGGGAGTAGCCTACAATGAGCAGTTCTTC. It translates to CASSLPGVAYNEQFF.